A single T cell receptor (delta chain) is shown here with its context. The antigen is undetermined. These data originate in a study of Vδ1+ human thymocytes. After alphabeta T cell depletion, CD3+ Vdelta1+ Vdelta2- thymocytes were sorted. The CDR3 totals 21 residues. V dropped 2 bases and J dropped 4; count of bases not matched to a gene: 16. Germline V gives CDR1 TSWWSYY, CDR2 QGS. Study-wide points: Thymic TRG and TRD repertoires appeared highly polyclonal, with Gaussian CDR3 length distributions. Unlike peripheral blood Vdelta1+ controls, thymic delta-chain sequences included approximately 20% Vdelta2 and few Vdelta3.

Extracted RNA was reverse transcribed into cDNA. Pooled V-gene forward primers with one constant-region reverse primer generated the CDR3 amplicons by multiplex PCR. TCRdb fed the multiplex PCR reads into CATT to redo clone calling. The data contain 45,000 to 60,000 delta-chain clones, about 15% of them singletons. The TCR comes from a girl in the first two years of life who had congenital heart surgery. The sequenced sample was Vdelta1+ gamma-delta thymocytes from the thymus. The subset: FACS-sorted CD3+ TCRalphabeta- TCRVdelta1+ TCRVdelta2- thymocytes. This chain joins TRDV1 and TRDJ2; 13 bases are a match to TRDD3. CDR3 sequence: CALGEGPNWGIRGEGTAQLFF. The CDR3 region has the DNA TGTGCTCTTGGGGAAGGACCGAACTGGGGGATACGTGGGGAAGGGACAGCACAACTCTTCTTT.